The clone carrying this T cell receptor beta chain was recorded a few times. PCR was performed using 60 Vbeta and 13 Jbeta primers. Sequencing was performed with immunoSEQ multiplex PCR; in TCRdb, only in-frame clones are kept and a portion is missing. The sample yields about 150,000 clones, 60% to 85% seen once. This entry belongs to a study of cytomegalovirus exposure and HLA in healthy donors. Germline V CDR1 and CDR2: SGHAT, FQNNGV. The V end was cut by 4 bases, the J end by 4 bases, with 16 bases between. There are 16 residues in the CDR3. The TCR comes from a man in his fifties in good health and CMV-seropositive. J is TRBJ1-4 and V is TRBV11-2; D unclear. Source material: PBMCs. DNA of the CDR3: TGTGCCAGCAGCTCAACAGTTCTGGGCCATAATGAAAAACTGTTTTTT. This translates into CASSSTVLGHNEKLFF.